What follows are 2 T cell receptor beta chains derived from one specimen sequenced in a study of blood T cell repertoires in COVID-19. Generated by immunoSEQ multiplex PCR, the TCRdb table keeps only in-frame clones and is missing some. The sample contains 140,000 to 150,000 clones, 70% to 90% of which appear only once. Specimen: peripheral blood. The receptors were gathered from a woman in her thirties or forties with active or convalescent COVID-19.

This chain connects TRBV6-5 to TRBJ1-2, with a possible D match to TRBD1 (6 bases). Trimming pared 10 bases from V and 8 bases from J, leaving 14 bases between. CDR3 length: 11 residues. Germline assignment: CDR1 MNHEY and CDR2 SVGAGI. In DNA, the CDR3 is TGTGCCACAACAGGGTCCGGCGGCTACACCTTC. Protein: CATTGSGGYTF.

The genes are TRBV19 and TRBJ2-2; perhaps TRBD2 as D (6 bases). Germline CDR1 and CDR2: LNHDA and SQIVND (reference sequence). The CDR3 spans 15 residues. With 7 bases removed from V and 0 bases from J, the gap between germline ends came to 12 bases. The CDR3 reads CASTRGSSNTGELFF. For the CDR3, the DNA is TGTGCCAGTACCCGGGGGAGCTCGAACACCGGGGAGCTGTTTTTT.